This T cell receptor (beta chain) was recovered during a study of blood T cell repertoires in COVID-19. Looking at the study overall: Samples taken during acute and convalescent COVID-19 were collected in the United States, Italy and Spain. In each case, the material was cDNA or gDNA derived from T cells, B-cell-depleted T cells, or PBMCs.

Authors' processing steps: Estimated nucleated cell counts came from reference gene primer amplification. Profiled with immunoSEQ multiplex PCR; TCRdb holds only in-frame clones, not every one. The V and J calls and the clone size are those of that table, but D and trimming were determined from the DNA. The repertoire has approximately 160,000 clones, around 85% of them found once; the top ten carry about 10%. The V and J ends lost 6 bases and 3 bases respectively, with 11 bases between them. CDR3 size: 12 residues. CDR1 and CDR2 from the germline V gene are SQVTM and ANQGSEA. This chain connects TRBV29-1 to TRBJ1-1; maybe TRBD1 (6 bases). Sequencing was done on a sample of peripheral blood. This TCR derives from a man between 60 and 70 years old with active or convalescent COVID-19. The CDR3 nucleotides read TGCAGCGTGGTTAAGGGGGACACTGAAGCTTTCTTT. Its protein product is CSVVKGDTEAFF.